A selection of T cell receptor beta chains follows, all from one sample in a study of T cells in Graves' hyperthyroidism and ophthalmopathy. In TCRdb, the multiplex PCR reads were re-called with MiXCR into one record per CDR3 protein. In the table there are some 570,000 distinct CDR3 sequences, over 15% of which are singletons. Specimen: blood. All receptors come from a woman aged 18-30 years with Graves' ophthalmopathy. The CDR3 runs from the conserved cysteine through the conserved F or W. A D gene is named only where the DNA matches it firmly. Some rows have no size entry. The others give once, few or many, or a class for an expanded clone.

d_gene: .; j_gene: TRBJ1-1; abundance: few; v_gene: TRBV15; CDR3aa: CATSRVGGVRTEAFF; CDR3nt: TGTGCCACCAGCAGAGTCGGTGGGGTACGGACTGAAGCTTTCTTT
d_gene: .; j_gene: TRBJ1-1; abundance: many; v_gene: TRBV7-2; CDR3aa: CASKPLTEAFF; CDR3nt: TGTGCCAGCAAGCCCCTTACTGAAGCTTTCTTT
d_gene: .; j_gene: TRBJ2-3; abundance: many; v_gene: TRBV12-3/TRBV12-4; CDR3aa: CASSFLARVLANQPSTDTQYF; CDR3nt: TGTGCCAGCAGTTTTCTGGCTCGGGTACTAGCTAACCAACCAAGCACAGATACGCAGTATTTT
d_gene: .; j_gene: TRBJ2-1; abundance: many; v_gene: TRBV11-2; CDR3aa: CASSLDESQFF; CDR3nt: TGTGCCAGCAGCTTAGACGAATCACAGTTCTTC
d_gene: .; j_gene: TRBJ2-7; abundance: .; v_gene: TRBV4-1; CDR3aa: CASSQDRNQGTYEQYF; CDR3nt: TGCGCCAGCAGCCAAGACCGGAATCAGGGGACGTACGAGCAGTACTTC
d_gene: .; j_gene: TRBJ1-2; abundance: .; v_gene: TRBV27; CDR3aa: CASRGSGGGYTF; CDR3nt: TGTGCCAGCAGAGGCTCGGGTGGGGGCTACACCTTC
d_gene: TRBD1; j_gene: TRBJ2-3; abundance: few; v_gene: TRBV27; CDR3aa: CASSSSRGWDTQYF; CDR3nt: TGTGCCAGCAGTTCATCCAGGGGGTGGGATACGCAGTATTTT
d_gene: .; j_gene: TRBJ1-6; abundance: .; v_gene: TRBV5-4; CDR3aa: CASSPWTPRNSPLHF; CDR3nt: TGTGCCAGCAGCCCCTGGACACCGAGGAATTCACCCCTCCACTTT
d_gene: .; j_gene: TRBJ1-5; abundance: .; v_gene: TRBV6-2/TRBV6-3; CDR3aa: CASKSTEISNQPQHF; CDR3nt: TGTGCCAGCAAATCGACAGAGATTAGCAATCAGCCCCAGCATTTT
d_gene: .; j_gene: TRBJ1-4; abundance: many; v_gene: TRBV7-8; CDR3aa: CASSLDGGGEKLFF; CDR3nt: TGTGCCAGCAGCTTAGACGGGGGCGGTGAAAAACTGTTTTTT
d_gene: .; j_gene: TRBJ1-2; abundance: many; v_gene: TRBV18; CDR3aa: CASSPQTGLLLSYTF; CDR3nt: TGTGCCAGCTCACCCCAGACAGGCCTCCTCCTCAGCTACACCTTC
d_gene: .; j_gene: TRBJ2-2; abundance: .; v_gene: TRBV19; CDR3aa: CASSISVNTGELFF; CDR3nt: TGTGCCAGTAGTATAAGCGTGAACACCGGGGAGCTGTTTTTT
d_gene: .; j_gene: TRBJ1-1; abundance: many; v_gene: TRBV27; CDR3aa: CASSSRVLVTEAFF; CDR3nt: TGTGCCAGCAGTTCCAGGGTATTAGTCACTGAAGCTTTCTTT
d_gene: .; j_gene: TRBJ2-6; abundance: .; v_gene: TRBV6-1; CDR3aa: CASSRGHQSGANVLTF; CDR3nt: TGTGCCAGCAGCCGAGGACACCAATCTGGGGCCAACGTCCTGACTTTC
d_gene: .; j_gene: TRBJ1-1; abundance: many; v_gene: TRBV28; CDR3aa: CASSLGYMTEAFF; CDR3nt: TGTGCCAGCAGTTTAGGCTATATGACTGAAGCTTTCTTT
d_gene: TRBD1; j_gene: TRBJ2-1; abundance: .; v_gene: TRBV19; CDR3aa: CASSILRGSEQFF; CDR3nt: TGTGCCAGTAGTATTCTCAGGGGGAGTGAGCAGTTCTTC
d_gene: .; j_gene: TRBJ1-5; abundance: many; v_gene: TRBV2; CDR3aa: CASSVWVRSNQPQHF; CDR3nt: TGTGCCAGCAGTGTCTGGGTTAGGAGCAATCAGCCCCAGCATTTT
d_gene: .; j_gene: TRBJ2-7; abundance: .; v_gene: TRBV6-1; CDR3aa: CASKTDYEQYF; CDR3nt: TGTGCCAGCAAGACAGACTACGAGCAGTACTTC
d_gene: .; j_gene: TRBJ2-5; abundance: many; v_gene: TRBV7-2; CDR3aa: CASSQRRETQYF; CDR3nt: TGTGCCAGCAGCCAACGGAGGGAGACCCAGTACTTC
d_gene: .; j_gene: TRBJ2-7; abundance: many; v_gene: TRBV7-6; CDR3aa: CASSLGSGQSNEQYF; CDR3nt: TGTGCCAGCAGCTTAGGGTCCGGCCAATCCAACGAGCAGTACTTC
d_gene: .; j_gene: TRBJ2-7; abundance: many; v_gene: TRBV28; CDR3aa: CASSESSLSYEQYF; CDR3nt: TGTGCCAGCAGTGAGTCTAGCCTCTCCTACGAGCAGTACTTC